This entry lists 20 T cell receptor beta chains sequenced from one sample in a study of blood T cells in healthy people across ages. A J-beta primer mix and a sample-barcoded 5' primer were used in a second PCR of about 7 to 12 cycles. TCRdb re-derived calls from the 5' RACE reads in MiXCR, one entry per CDR3 protein. The sample records about 1.5 million distinct CDR3 sequences, approximately 42% being singletons. Source material: blood. These receptors all stem from a woman aged 18 to 35 in good health.

CDR3 nucleotides: TGCAGCGTTGACCCGGGACAGGAGGCCCTATGGTATGGCTACACCTTC. This gives the protein CSVDPGQEALWYGYTF. The V call is TRBV29-1, the J call TRBJ1-2, with 8 positions matching TRBD1. CDR1 SQVTM and CDR2 ANQGSEA come from the germline V gene. Germline trimming cut 3 bases from V and 5 bases from J; bases unmatched to any gene: 14. The CDR3 is 16 residues long.

The chain recombines TRBV7-9 with TRBJ2-1, with 11 bases fitting TRBD2. V shed 0 bases, J shed 7 bases, and the junction held 5 bases outside the gene matches. Germline V gene sequence: CDR1 SEHNR, CDR2 FQNEAQ (reference sequence). The CDR3 has 16 residues. CDR3 nucleotides: TGTGCCAGCAGCTTAGCGGCTAGCGGGAGGAGGAATGAGCAGTTCTTC. Translation gives CASSLAASGRRNEQFF.

CDR3: CASSPSEGSYNEQFF. In nucleotides, the CDR3 is TGTGCCAGCAGCCCTAGCGAAGGTTCCTACAATGAGCAGTTCTTC. The V and J genes are TRBV7-9 and TRBJ2-1; D may be TRBD2 (6 bases). The CDR3 totals 15 residues. Trimming took 5 bases from V and 1 from J, leaving 12 bases between them. Germline CDR1 is SEHNR and CDR2 is FQNEAQ (reference sequence).

This clonotype was picked up a small number of times. The chain joins TRBV5-1 to TRBJ2-1, with TRBD1 as a possible D gene (5 bases). With 0 bases removed from V and 8 bases from J, the gap between germline ends came to 12 bases. The CDR3 length is 14 residues. Germline V CDR1 and CDR2: SGHRS, YFSETQ. As DNA, the CDR3 is TGCGCCAGCAGCTTGGGACAGTTTCGAGATGAGCAGTTCTTC. Amino acids: CASSLGQFRDEQFF.

The chain couples TRBV6-5 to TRBJ1-2; possible D gene TRBD1, 6 bases. This CDR3 is built from 19 residues. Germline assignment: CDR1 MNHEY and CDR2 SVGAGI. Between the trimmed V and J ends, which lost 4 bases and 0 bases, there was a span of 24 bases. Here the CDR3 reads CASSSRGSHTGRTNYGYTF. The CDR3 nucleotides are TGTGCCAGCAGTTCGAGGGGGTCGCACACAGGACGAACTAACTATGGCTACACCTTC.

Only a few counts were recorded for this clonotype. This chain uses TRBV20-1 with TRBJ2-3, with TRBD2 matching over 10 bases. Looked up from germline, CDR1 is DFQATT and CDR2 is SNEGSKA (reference sequence). This CDR3 has 15 residues. The V and J ends lost 5 bases and 6 bases, in that order; junction bases with no gene match: 11. The CDR3 DNA reads TGCAGTGCTGGGTTAGCGGGAGGTTTAACGGATACGCAGTATTTT. Translating it yields CSAGLAGGLTDTQYF.

This rearrangement joins TRBV10-3 to TRBJ2-5, with a possible D match to TRBD2 (6 bases). The DNA end lines up better with TRBJ2-7; the J call may be wrong. CDR3 length: 15 residues. Per germline, CDR1 ENHRY and CDR2 SYGVKD. In nucleotides, the CDR3 is TGTGCCATCAGTGACCCGACTAGGAGGTTCCACGAGCAGTACTTC. It yields the protein CAISDPTRRFHEQYF.

This clonotype was observed a few times. V usage is TRBV6-2 or TRBV6-3 and J usage is TRBJ2-3, with 8 nucleotides matching TRBD2. The CDR3 contains 14 residues. The V gene's germline CDR1 is MNHEY and CDR2 SVGEGT. V dropped 7 bases and J dropped 2; count of bases not matched to a gene: 5. CDR3 loop: CASNKRGTTDTQYF. The CDR3 bases are TGTGCCAGCAATAAGCGGGGGACCACAGATACGCAGTATTTT.

This chain links TRBV11-2 with TRBJ2-1; the match to TRBD2 covers 7 bases. Trimming took 5 bases from V and 4 from J; bases not matched to a gene: 11. This CDR3 has 16 residues. The germline gives CDR1 SGHAT, CDR2 FQNNGV. Here the CDR3 DNA reads TGTGCCAGCAGCCCTCTGGCGGGAGTAGGGTACAATGAGCAGTTCTTC. Amino acids: CASSPLAGVGYNEQFF.

This clonotype was observed a handful of times. This sequence joins TRBV4-3 and TRBJ1-1, with TRBD1 identical over 7 bases. The CDR3 is 16 residues long. CDR1 is LGHNA and CDR2 is YSLEER in the germline V gene. The V gene end was trimmed by 2 bases and the J gene end by 4 bases; junction bases not matched to a gene: 10. CDR3 protein: CASSQPGTVEGTEAFF. CDR3 nucleotide sequence: TGCGCCAGCAGCCAACCTGGGACAGTCGAAGGCACTGAAGCTTTCTTT.

This clonotype came up a few times. This sequence joins TRBV20-1 and TRBJ2-5; D might be TRBD1 (5 bases). The length of the CDR3 is 13 residues. V dropped 6 bases and J dropped 0 bases, with 11 bases sitting between them. Per the germline V gene, CDR1 is DFQATT and CDR2 is SNEGSKA (reference sequence). The CDR3: CSAPTANQETQYF. The CDR3 DNA follows: TGCAGTGCCCCGACAGCCAACCAAGAGACCCAGTACTTC.

The rearrangement links TRBV29-1 to TRBJ2-3; D is ambiguous. Per the germline V gene, CDR1 is SQVTM and CDR2 is ANQGSEA. V dropped 0 bases and J dropped 2 bases, with 12 bases sitting between them. The CDR3 consists of 15 residues. DNA of the CDR3: TGCAGCGTTGAAGATCGGGCATCGACCACAGATACGCAGTATTTT. Translating it yields CSVEDRASTTDTQYF.

The chain uses TRBV13 and TRBJ1-4; a possible D gene is TRBD1 (5 bases). The CDR3 contains 16 residues. Germline V CDR1 and CDR2: PRHDT, FYEKMQ (reference sequence). Trimming cost V 1 base and J 3 bases, with 12 bases left between them. CDR3 loop: CASSLAGDRANEKLFF. The CDR3 DNA is TGTGCCAGCAGCTTAGCGGGGGATCGGGCTAATGAAAAACTGTTTTTT.

The chain couples TRBV6-2 or TRBV6-3 to TRBJ2-7; 8 nucleotides match TRBD1. The CDR3 runs to 13 residues. The germline gives CDR1 MNHEY, CDR2 SVGEGT. With V trimmed by 6 bases and J by 5 bases, 6 bases remained unmatched. The CDR3 nucleotides read TGTGCCAGCAGAAGACAGGGGACCAACGAGCAGTACTTC. This codes for CASRRQGTNEQYF.

At least ten counts were recorded for this clonotype. In nucleotides, the CDR3 is TGTGCCAGCAGCCTAATCCGGGCTGAGCAGTTCTTC. Translation gives CASSLIRAEQFF. V usage is TRBV7-2 and J usage is TRBJ2-1, with D unclear. This CDR3 comprises 12 residues. V gave up 5 bases and J gave up 9 bases, with 11 bases separating them. Germline V lookup: CDR1 SGHTA, CDR2 FQGNSA.

The V call is TRBV15, the J call TRBJ1-1, with a weak D call TRBD1 (6 bases). The CDR3 spans 14 residues. Germline loops: CDR1 LNHNV, CDR2 YYDKDF (reference sequence). The V end was cut by 0 bases, the J end by 3 bases, with 8 bases between. CDR3 loop: CATSRESGDTEAFF. The DNA of the CDR3 is TGTGCCACCAGCAGAGAGTCAGGGGACACTGAAGCTTTCTTT.

The CDR3 nucleotides are TGTGCCAGCAGCCCAGCACTAGCGCCGCAGTATTTT. Protein: CASSPALAPQYF. The V gene is TRBV3-1, the J gene TRBJ2-3; TRBD2 agrees at 7 bases. The length of the CDR3 is 12 residues. Germline V lookup: CDR1 LGHDT, CDR2 YNNKEL (reference sequence). With V trimmed by 4 bases and J by 10 bases, 5 bases remained unmatched.

This clonotype came up once. V and J are TRBV7-2 and TRBJ2-5, with D unresolved. The CDR3 is 13 residues long. V lost 8 bases, J lost 5 bases, and 15 bases lay in between. Per germline, CDR1 SGHTA and CDR2 FQGNSA. The CDR3 here is CASSRSTWETQYF. DNA of the CDR3: TGTGCCAGCTCCAGGAGTACTTGGGAGACCCAGTACTTC.

This clonotype was seen at least ten times. The junction does not match germline at one end; this may be a read error. The rearrangement joins TRBV4-3 to TRBJ1-5; 7 bases line up with TRBD1. The CDR3 runs to 15 residues. Germline CDR1 LGHNA, CDR2 YSLEER. The DNA for the CDR3 is TGTGCCAGCAGCCAAGACAGGGCCTCCAATCAGCCCCAGCATTTT. This gives the protein CASSQDRASNQPQHF.

This clonotype occurred a few times. V gene TRBV6-5 combines with J gene TRBJ2-1; D might be TRBD1 (6 bases). The germline V gene encodes CDR1 MNHEY and CDR2 SVGAGI. The length of the CDR3 is 14 residues. The V and J ends lost 2 bases and 12 bases respectively, with 17 bases between them. In nucleotides, the CDR3 is TGTGCCAGCAGTTACCGAAGCGCAGGGGACGGGCAGTTCTTC. Protein: CASSYRSAGDGQFF.